The clone carrying this T cell receptor (beta chain) was found many times. CDR1 and CDR2 (germline): DFQATT, SNEGSKA (reference sequence). Trimming stripped 6 bases from V and 0 bases from J, with 13 bases between. This CDR3 has 14 residues. TCR alpha and beta CDR3 regions were amplified from RNA using iRepertoire nested multiplex PCR. TCRdb processed the multiplex PCR reads anew with MiXCR; each CDR3 protein has one entry. The data show around 390,000 distinct CDR3 sequences, with around 45% seen just once and around 12% held by the top ten. The data were obtained in a study of glioma-infiltrating T cells. Study as a whole: Before surgery, glioma patients received dexamethasone for at most six days.

The specimen was glioma tissue, nonneoplastic brain tissue, or PBMCs (not recorded which). The chain links TRBV20-1 to TRBJ2-3; D not certain. The clonotype originates from a human donor with low-grade glioma or glioblastoma, undergoing nonglioma brain surgery, or in good health (not recorded which). CDR3 sequence reads: CSAPTAGSTDTQYF. The DNA for the CDR3 is TGCAGTGCCCCGACTGCTGGAAGCACAGATACGCAGTATTTT.